The TCR beta chain under discussion was sequenced for a study of preoperative IRX-2 immunotherapy in early breast cancer (dated by TCRdb to the late 2010s). Only one count was recorded for this clone. The clone's antigen remains unknown. The record has no base qualities; no much larger clone is one base away. The CDR3 runs 14 residues from the cysteine to the phenylalanine. The read is trimmed to its CDR3 DNA, 42 bases read in frame from base 1. Trimming at the junction amounts to 3 bases on V and 8 bases on J, and the germline ends lie 16 bases apart. Reading the germline V gene (reference sequence) gives CDR1 MNHEY and CDR2 SMNVEV. Library preparation employed the immunoSEQ multiplex PCR assay. Not all clones reach the TCRdb copy of this immuneACCESS table, which keeps in-frame sequences only. Checked studies attribute under half of the gap to unresolved V genes and leave the rest unexplained. Present in this sample are around 25,000 clones, 70% to 90% of which were seen just once. Jointly, the top ten make up 25% to 35% of the sample.

Reading the label with the study, this specimen's treatment or condition is: preoperative locoregional IRX-2 cytokine immunotherapy. The samples were obtained from a phase Ib study that tested preoperative, locoregional IRX-2 cytokine immunotherapy designed to prime immune responses. The donors were early-stage breast cancer patients who were given IRX-2 prior to surgery. The receptor was isolated from a human donor with breast cancer. The chain is assembled from TRBV27 and TRBJ1-2, with the D gene uncertain. The sequenced sample was tumor tissue, obtained after IRX-2 immunotherapy. The nucleotide sequence reads as follows: TGTGCCAGCAGTTTGACGGGAGGGATGGGCGGCTACACCTTC. It specifies CASSLTGGMGGYTF.